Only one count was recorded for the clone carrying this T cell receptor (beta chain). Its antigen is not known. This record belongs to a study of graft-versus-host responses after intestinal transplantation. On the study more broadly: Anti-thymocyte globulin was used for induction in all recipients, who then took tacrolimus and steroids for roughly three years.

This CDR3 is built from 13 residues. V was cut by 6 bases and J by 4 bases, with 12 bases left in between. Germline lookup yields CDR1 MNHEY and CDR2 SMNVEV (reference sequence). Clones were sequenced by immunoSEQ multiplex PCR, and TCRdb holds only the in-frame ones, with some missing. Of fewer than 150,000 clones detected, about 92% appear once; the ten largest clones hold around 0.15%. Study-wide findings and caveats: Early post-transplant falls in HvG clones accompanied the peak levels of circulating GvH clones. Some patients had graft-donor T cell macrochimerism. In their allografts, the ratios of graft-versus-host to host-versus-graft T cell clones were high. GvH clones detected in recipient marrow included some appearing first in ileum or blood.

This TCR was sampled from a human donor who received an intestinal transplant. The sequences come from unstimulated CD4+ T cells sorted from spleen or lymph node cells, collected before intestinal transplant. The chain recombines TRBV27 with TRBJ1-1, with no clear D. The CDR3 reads CASSVGVGTEAFF. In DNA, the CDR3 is TGTGCCAGCAGCGTCGGGGTGGGCACTGAAGCTTTCTTT.